Here is one T cell receptor beta chain with its context. This entry belongs to a study of shared clonotypes between healthy human individuals. CDR1 SQVTM and CDR2 ANQGSEA come from the germline V gene. Trimming pared 3 bases from V and 4 bases from J, leaving 10 bases between. The CDR3 is made up of 13 amino acids. Data came from immunoSEQ multiplex PCR; TCRdb stores just in-frame clones and leaves some out. The repertoire has approximately 2.3 million clones, more than 85% of them found once; the top ten carry about 0.41%. This rearrangement joins TRBV29-1 to TRBJ2-1; D is unresolved. Sequencing was performed on naive CD4+ T cells from PBMCs. The sample's subset: CD45RA+ positively selected. The source is a man between 18 and 29 years old in good health. Some clones in this sample may be carry-over from other donors' samples. CDR3 coding DNA: TGCAGCGTTGATACTAACGCTTACAATGAGCAGTTCTTC. It specifies CSVDTNAYNEQFF.